This note documents a single T cell receptor beta chain sequence. This specimen comes from a study of blood T cell repertoires in COVID-19. Overall study: Acute-phase and convalescent COVID-19 samples originated in the United States, Italy and Spain. The analysed material was cDNA or gDNA that came from T cells, B-cell-depleted T cells, or PBMCs.

Methods used by the authors: Nucleated cell counts were estimated from reference gene primer amplification. Using immunoSEQ multiplex PCR, the repertoire was profiled, and TCRdb retains in-frame clones only, with some absent. The D gene and trimming were derived from the DNA, and the V and J assignments and clone size from that table. Of around 110,000 clones in the sample, roughly 90% were seen once. Germline assignment: CDR1 MNHNS and CDR2 SASEGT. The ends lost 2 bases at V and 2 bases at J; junction bases unmatched: 14. This CDR3 region has 18 residues. The receptor was derived from a man in his forties with active or convalescent COVID-19. The J gene is TRBJ2-7, the V gene TRBV6-1, with TRBD2 identical over 8 bases. Sequenced: peripheral blood. The CDR3 DNA is TGTGCCAGCAGTGAATCCCGCCTTTTAGCGGGATGGACCTACGAGCAGTACTTC. The encoded protein is CASSESRLLAGWTYEQYF.